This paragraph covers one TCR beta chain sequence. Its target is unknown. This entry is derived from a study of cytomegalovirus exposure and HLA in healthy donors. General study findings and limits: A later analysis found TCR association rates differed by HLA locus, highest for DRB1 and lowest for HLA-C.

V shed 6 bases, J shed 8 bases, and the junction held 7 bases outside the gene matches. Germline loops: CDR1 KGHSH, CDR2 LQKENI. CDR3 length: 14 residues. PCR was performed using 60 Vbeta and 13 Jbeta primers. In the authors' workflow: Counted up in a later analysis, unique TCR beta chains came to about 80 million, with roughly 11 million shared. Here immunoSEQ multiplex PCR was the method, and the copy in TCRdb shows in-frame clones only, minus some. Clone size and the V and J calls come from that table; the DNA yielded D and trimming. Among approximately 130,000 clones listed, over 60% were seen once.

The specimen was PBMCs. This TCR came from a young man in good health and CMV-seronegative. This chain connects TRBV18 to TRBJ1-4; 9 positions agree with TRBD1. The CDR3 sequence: CASSQGQGGEKLFF. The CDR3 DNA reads TGTGCCAGCTCGCAGGGACAGGGTGGCGAAAAACTGTTTTTT.